The present TCR beta chain was sequenced within a study of T cells in Graves' hyperthyroidism and ophthalmopathy. The CDR3 is 14 amino acids. V lost 3 bases and J lost 2; bases outside the gene matches: 4. In germline, CDR1 is DFQATT, CDR2 SNEGSKA (reference sequence). This clonotype was detected only once. Using RNA transcripts as the source, TCR beta CDR3 regions were amplified. The HTBI primer set served for first-round RT-PCR of the TCR CDR3. TCRdb analysed the multiplex PCR reads with MiXCR anew, one entry per CDR3 protein. The table has fewer than 900,000 distinct CDR3 sequences, roughly 20% seen once; the top ten hold approximately 15%.

The sequence came from a woman aged 45-60 years with Graves' hyperthyroidism that later progressed to Graves' ophthalmopathy. The sample taken for sequencing was blood. The chain links TRBV20-1 to TRBJ2-3, with 8 nucleotides matching TRBD2. The CDR3 DNA reads TGCAGTGCTAGCCCCGGGGGGGACACAGATACGCAGTATTTT. Protein sequence: CSASPGGDTDTQYF.